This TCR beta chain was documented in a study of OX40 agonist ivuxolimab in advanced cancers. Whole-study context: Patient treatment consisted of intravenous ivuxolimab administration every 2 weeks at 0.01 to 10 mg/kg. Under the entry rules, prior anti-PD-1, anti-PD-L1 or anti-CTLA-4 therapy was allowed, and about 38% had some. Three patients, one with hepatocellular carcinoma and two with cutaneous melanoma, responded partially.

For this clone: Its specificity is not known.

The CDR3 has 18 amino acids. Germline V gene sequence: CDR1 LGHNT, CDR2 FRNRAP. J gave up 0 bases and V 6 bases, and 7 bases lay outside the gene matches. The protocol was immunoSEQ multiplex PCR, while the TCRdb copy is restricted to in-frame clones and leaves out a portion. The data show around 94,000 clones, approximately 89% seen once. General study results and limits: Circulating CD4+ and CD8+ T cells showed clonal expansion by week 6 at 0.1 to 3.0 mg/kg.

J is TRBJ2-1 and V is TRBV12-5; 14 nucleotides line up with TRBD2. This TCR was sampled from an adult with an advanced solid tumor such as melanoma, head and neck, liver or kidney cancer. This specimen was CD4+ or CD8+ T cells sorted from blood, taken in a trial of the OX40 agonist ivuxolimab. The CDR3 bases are TGTGCTAGTGGCTCGACTAGCGGGAGGGAAAGCTCCTACAATGAGCAGTTCTTC. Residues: CASGSTSGRESSYNEQFF.